A single T cell receptor (beta chain) is shown here with its context. The antigen this receptor binds is unknown. At one of its ends the junction is not consistent with the germline gene, which may arise from a read error. The sample has other DNA sequences that encode this CDR3 too. Using the deep immunoSEQ assay, TCR CDR3 regions were amplified from genomic DNA by multiplex PCR. For each cell subset, the extracted genomic DNA was distributed evenly across all wells of several immunoSEQ 96-well plates, and each plate served as one replicate. Each replicate PCR for sorted subsets received around 200 ng genomic DNA, equal to some 32,000 T cell genomes. Purified libraries were quantified with a Qubit 3.0 fluorometer, sized on a Bioanalyzer 2100, and re-quantified with the KAPA Library Quantification kit. A separate single-read 150-cycle Illumina NextSeq 550 flow cell was used to sequence each immunoSEQ 96-well plate. The authors' analysis ran thus. Because only junctional sequences without quality scores were contained in the immunoSEQ output, filtering matching that applied to full-length reads could not be performed. To assign V/J genes and CDR3, sequences were annotated against IMGT germline references using PyIR, a Python wrapper for IgBLAST v1.9. Any read was removed if the V/J assignment was weak (E-value above 1e-6), the CDR3 was missing, or the read contained stop codons, out-of-frame junctions, or ambiguous translated residues. V3J clonotypes were defined as sequences sharing the same inferred V gene, J gene, and CDR3 amino acid sequence. Percentage overlap between repertoires was calculated by dividing the number of shared unique clonotypes by the size of the smaller repertoire. Three approaches were used to assess repertoire richness: RTK rarefaction, the Chao1 estimator, and Recon v2.1 estimates of unobserved clonotypes. For all TCRbeta clonotypes obtained by the gDNA method from a handful of donors, generation probabilities were computed with OLGA. As stored in TCRdb, this immuneACCESS dataset retains in-frame rearrangements with V and J assigned. A fraction of the clones does not appear; measured against another copy, unresolved V genes explain less than half of the discrepancy, and the remainder lacks a known reason. Clonal size and the V and J genes are those of that table, whereas D and trimming came from the DNA. For this sample the table gives just over 2,000,000 clones, of which approximately 94% were detected only once. The ten largest clones capture roughly 1% of the sample.

This sample is part of a study of shared clonotypes between healthy human individuals (TCRdb year 2020). For the wider study: A few men and two women, aged 18 to 49 years, made up the cohort. For each donor, three plates each were used for CD4 naive and CD4 memory, two plates were used for CD8 naive, and one plate was used for CD8 memory. To estimate repertoire size and how much clonotypes are shared between individuals, the study performed deep sequencing of blood TCR repertoires from about five healthy adults. Different laboratories and diverse techniques were used to prepare libraries and sequence TCR repertoires, to increase sequencing depth and limit assay-specific biases. Between about 0.9 and 8.9 billion PBMCs per donor were obtained by leukapheresis.

For CDR1 and CDR2, the germline V gene lists MGHRA and YSYEKL. Including cysteine and phenylalanine, the CDR3 has 12 amino acids. The CDR3 DNA has 36 bases and is translated from base 1. For the CD8 naive samples, CD45RO-negative cells were positively selected for CCR7, yielding a CD45RA+CCR7+ population from which TemRA cells were excluded. The donors were healthy, HIV-negative adults with no recently reported acute infections or vaccinations. All donors were Caucasian adults living in Nashville, Tennessee, USA. Blood was collected by leukapheresis, and PBMCs were isolated by Ficoll-Histopaque density gradient centrifugation and then cryopreserved in liquid nitrogen vapor phase. Analytical flow cytometry was used to check the purity and quantity of every magnetically sorted T cell population. Genomic DNA was isolated from every sorted fraction and measured by UV absorbance on a Nanodrop 2000c. Study-wide findings and limitations: Incomplete sequencing was indicated by rarefaction of sorted-subset datasets, despite the large sequencing depth. Because the study included a small number of donors, the genetic and exposure-history diversity represented was limited. Higher generation probabilities were observed for clonotypes shared by all four sorted-subset donors than for non-shared clonotypes. Across four donors, approximately 5% of naive CD4, roughly 3.3% of naive CD8, roughly 2.3% of memory CD4, and roughly 0.4% of memory CD8 clonotypes were shared. Based on pairwise subsampling, the degree of clonotype sharing among donors was expected to be affected by sequencing depth. Sampling was restricted to blood, and TCR repertoires in tissues likely differ from the TCR repertoires found in blood. Naive subsets generally had larger estimated clonotype richness than memory subsets.

This clonotype was sampled from a man younger than 35 in good health. Material: naive CD8+ T cells sorted from blood. In light of the paper, this sample's cell subset or site label describes: CD45RA+CCR7+. The V gene is TRBV4-1 and the J gene is TRBJ1-2; matching of 5 bases hints at TRBD1 as the D gene. The CDR3 loop reads CASSQGDYGYTF. The sequenced DNA: TGCGCCAGCAGTCAAGGGGATTATGGCTACACCTTC.